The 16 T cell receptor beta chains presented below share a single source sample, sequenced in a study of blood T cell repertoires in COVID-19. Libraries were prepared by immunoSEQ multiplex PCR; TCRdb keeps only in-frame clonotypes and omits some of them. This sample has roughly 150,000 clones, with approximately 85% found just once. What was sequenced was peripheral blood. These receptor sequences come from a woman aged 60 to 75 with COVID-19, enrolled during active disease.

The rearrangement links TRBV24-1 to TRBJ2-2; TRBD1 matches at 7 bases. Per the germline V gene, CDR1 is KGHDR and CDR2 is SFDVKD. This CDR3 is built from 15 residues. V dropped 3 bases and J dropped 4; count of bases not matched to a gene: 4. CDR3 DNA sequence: TGTGCCACCAGTGATCAACAGGGGCCCACCGGGGAGCTGTTTTTT. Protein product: CATSDQQGPTGELFF.

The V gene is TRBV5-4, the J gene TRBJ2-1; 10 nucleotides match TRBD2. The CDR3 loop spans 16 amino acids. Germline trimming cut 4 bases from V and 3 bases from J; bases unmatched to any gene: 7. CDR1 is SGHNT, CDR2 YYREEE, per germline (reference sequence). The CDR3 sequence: CASSSGTSAFYNEQFF. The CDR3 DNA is TGTGCCAGCAGCAGTGGGACTAGCGCGTTCTACAATGAGCAGTTCTTC.

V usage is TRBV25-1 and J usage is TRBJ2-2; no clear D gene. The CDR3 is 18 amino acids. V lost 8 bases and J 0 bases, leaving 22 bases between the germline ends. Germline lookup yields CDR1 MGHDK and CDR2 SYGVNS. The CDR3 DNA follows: TGTGCCAGCGGCCGGCGGCTTGTAGAGCCATCGAACACCGGGGAGCTGTTTTTT. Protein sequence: CASGRRLVEPSNTGELFF.

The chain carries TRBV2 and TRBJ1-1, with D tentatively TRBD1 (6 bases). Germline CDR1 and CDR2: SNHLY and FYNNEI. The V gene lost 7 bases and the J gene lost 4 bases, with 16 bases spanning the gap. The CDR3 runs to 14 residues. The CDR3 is CASTMTGPGTEAFF. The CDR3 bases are TGTGCCAGCACCATGACAGGCCCGGGCACTGAAGCTTTCTTT.

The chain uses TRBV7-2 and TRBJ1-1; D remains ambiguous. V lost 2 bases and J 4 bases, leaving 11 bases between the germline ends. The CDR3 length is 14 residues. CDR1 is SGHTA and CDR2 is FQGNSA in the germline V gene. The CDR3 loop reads CASSLYPYSTEAFF. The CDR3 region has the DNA TGTGCCAGCAGCTTATACCCCTACTCCACTGAAGCTTTCTTT.

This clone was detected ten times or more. The CDR3 region is CATSDSGKAQPQHF. DNA for the CDR3: TGTGCCACCAGTGATTCAGGGAAGGCCCAGCCCCAGCATTTT. The chain uses TRBV24-1 and TRBJ1-5; a weak D match, TRBD1 (5 bases). Trimming stripped 2 bases from V and 7 bases from J, with 11 bases between. The V gene's germline CDR1 is KGHDR and CDR2 SFDVKD. This CDR3 has 14 residues.

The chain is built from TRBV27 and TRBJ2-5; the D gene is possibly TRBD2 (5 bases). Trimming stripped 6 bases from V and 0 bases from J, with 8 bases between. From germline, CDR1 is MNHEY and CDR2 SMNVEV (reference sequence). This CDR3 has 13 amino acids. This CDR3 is CASRPGNQETQYF. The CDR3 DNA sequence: TGTGCCAGCAGACCCGGGAACCAAGAGACCCAGTACTTC.

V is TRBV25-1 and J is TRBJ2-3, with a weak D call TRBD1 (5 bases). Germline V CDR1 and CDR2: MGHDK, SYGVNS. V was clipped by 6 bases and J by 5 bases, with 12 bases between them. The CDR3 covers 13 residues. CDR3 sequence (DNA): TGTGCCAGCAGCGGTCTAGGGGAAGATACGCAGTATTTT. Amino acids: CASSGLGEDTQYF.

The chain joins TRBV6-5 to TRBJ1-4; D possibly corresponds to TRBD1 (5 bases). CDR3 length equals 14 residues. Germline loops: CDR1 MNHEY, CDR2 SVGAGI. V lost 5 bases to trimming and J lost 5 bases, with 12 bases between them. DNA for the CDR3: TGTGCCAGCAGTATGACGGGGGAGAATGAAAAACTGTTTTTT. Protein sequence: CASSMTGENEKLFF.

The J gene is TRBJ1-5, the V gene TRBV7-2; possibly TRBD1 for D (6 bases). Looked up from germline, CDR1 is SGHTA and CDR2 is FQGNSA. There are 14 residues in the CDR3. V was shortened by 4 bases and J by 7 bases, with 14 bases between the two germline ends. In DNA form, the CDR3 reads TGTGCCAGCAGCTCGCAGACAGGCGGCCAGCCCCAGCATTTT. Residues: CASSSQTGGQPQHF.

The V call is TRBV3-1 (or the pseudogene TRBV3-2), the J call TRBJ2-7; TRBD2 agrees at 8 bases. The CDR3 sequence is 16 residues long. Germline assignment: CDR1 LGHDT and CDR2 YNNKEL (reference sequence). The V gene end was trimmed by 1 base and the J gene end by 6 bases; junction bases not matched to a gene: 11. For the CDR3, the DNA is TGTGCCAGCAGCCAAGGACGAGCGGGAGTCCTTCGCGAGCAGTACTTC. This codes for CASSQGRAGVLREQYF.

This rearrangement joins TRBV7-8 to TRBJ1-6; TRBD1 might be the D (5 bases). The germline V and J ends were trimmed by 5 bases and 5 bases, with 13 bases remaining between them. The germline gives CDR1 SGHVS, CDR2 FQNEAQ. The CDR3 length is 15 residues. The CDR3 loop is CASSTRQLNNSPLHF. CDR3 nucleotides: TGTGCCAGCAGCACCAGACAGTTAAATAATTCACCCCTCCACTTT.

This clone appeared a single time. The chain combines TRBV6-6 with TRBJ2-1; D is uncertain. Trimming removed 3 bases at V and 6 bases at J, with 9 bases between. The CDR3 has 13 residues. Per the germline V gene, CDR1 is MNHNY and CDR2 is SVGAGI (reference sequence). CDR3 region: CASSYWQFNEQFF. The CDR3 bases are TGTGCCAGCAGTTATTGGCAGTTCAATGAGCAGTTCTTC.

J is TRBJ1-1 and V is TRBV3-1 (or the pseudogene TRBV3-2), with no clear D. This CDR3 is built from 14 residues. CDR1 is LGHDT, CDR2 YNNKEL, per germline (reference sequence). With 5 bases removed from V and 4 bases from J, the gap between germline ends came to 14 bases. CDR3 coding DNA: TGTGCCAGCAGCTCTCTCCAGGTCAGCACTGAAGCTTTCTTT. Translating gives CASSSLQVSTEAFF.

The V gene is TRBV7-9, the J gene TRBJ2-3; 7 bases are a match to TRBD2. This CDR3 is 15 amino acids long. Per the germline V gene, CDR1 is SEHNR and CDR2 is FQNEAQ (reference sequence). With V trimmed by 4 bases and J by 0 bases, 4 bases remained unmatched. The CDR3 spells CASSSLGGSTDTQYF. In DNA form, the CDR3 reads TGTGCCAGCAGCTCCCTGGGGGGGAGCACAGATACGCAGTATTTT.

CDR3 in DNA: TGCGCCAGCAGCTTCCTAGGACAGGGAGAGAGTTCTGGAAACACCATATATTTT. Protein sequence: CASSFLGQGESSGNTIYF. This sequence joins TRBV5-1 and TRBJ1-3, with TRBD1 matching 8 bases. Germline CDR1 SGHRS, CDR2 YFSETQ. V lost 2 bases and J lost 1; bases outside the gene matches: 11. This CDR3 region has 18 residues.